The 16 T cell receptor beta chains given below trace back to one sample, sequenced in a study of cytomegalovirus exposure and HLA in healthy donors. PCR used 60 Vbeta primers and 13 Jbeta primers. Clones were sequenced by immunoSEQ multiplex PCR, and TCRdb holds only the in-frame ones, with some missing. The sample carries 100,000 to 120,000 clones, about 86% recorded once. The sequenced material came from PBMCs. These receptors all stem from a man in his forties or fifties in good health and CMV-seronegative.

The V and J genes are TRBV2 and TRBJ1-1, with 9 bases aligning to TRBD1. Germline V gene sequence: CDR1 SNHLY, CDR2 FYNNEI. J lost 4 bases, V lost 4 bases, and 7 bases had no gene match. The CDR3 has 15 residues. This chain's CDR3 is CASSVGQGEGTEAFF. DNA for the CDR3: TGTGCCAGCAGTGTGGGACAGGGAGAGGGCACTGAAGCTTTCTTT.

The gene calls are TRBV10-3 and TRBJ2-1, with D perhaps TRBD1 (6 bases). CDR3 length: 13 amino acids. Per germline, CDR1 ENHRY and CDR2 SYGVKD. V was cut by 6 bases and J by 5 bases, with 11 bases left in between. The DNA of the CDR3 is TGTGCCATCAGGGGACAACCAGACAATGAGCAGTTCTTC. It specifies CAIRGQPDNEQFF.

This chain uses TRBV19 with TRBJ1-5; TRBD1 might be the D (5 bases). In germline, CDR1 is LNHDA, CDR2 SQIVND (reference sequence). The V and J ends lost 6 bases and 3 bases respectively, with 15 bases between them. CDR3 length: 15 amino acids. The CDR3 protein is CASREGSSYNQPQHF. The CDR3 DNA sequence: TGTGCCAGTAGGGAGGGGAGCAGCTACAATCAGCCCCAGCATTTT.

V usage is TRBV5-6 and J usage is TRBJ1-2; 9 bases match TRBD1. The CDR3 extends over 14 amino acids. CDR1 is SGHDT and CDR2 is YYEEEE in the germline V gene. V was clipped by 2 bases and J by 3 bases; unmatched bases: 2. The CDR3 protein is CASSFDRGDYGYTF. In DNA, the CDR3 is TGTGCCAGCAGCTTCGACAGGGGGGACTATGGCTACACCTTC.

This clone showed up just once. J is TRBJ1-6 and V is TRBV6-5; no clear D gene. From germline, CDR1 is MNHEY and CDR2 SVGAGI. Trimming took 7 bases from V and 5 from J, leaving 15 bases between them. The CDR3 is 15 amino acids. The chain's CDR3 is CASIPARGDNSPLHF. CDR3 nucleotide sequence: TGTGCCAGCATCCCGGCCCGAGGAGATAATTCACCCCTCCACTTT.

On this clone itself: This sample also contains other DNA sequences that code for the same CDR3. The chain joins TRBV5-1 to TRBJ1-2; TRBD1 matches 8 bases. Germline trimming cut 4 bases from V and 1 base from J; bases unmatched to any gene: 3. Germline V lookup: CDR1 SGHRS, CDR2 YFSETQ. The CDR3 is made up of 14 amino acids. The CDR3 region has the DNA TGCGCCAGCAGCACCGACAGGGGTAACTATGGCTACACCTTC. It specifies CASSTDRGNYGYTF.

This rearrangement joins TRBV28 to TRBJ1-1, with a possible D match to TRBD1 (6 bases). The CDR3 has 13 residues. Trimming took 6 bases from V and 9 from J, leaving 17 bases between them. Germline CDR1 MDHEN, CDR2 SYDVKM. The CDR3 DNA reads TGTGCCAGCAGAAGTGGACAGATACCAAAAGCTTTCTTT. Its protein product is CASRSGQIPKAFF.

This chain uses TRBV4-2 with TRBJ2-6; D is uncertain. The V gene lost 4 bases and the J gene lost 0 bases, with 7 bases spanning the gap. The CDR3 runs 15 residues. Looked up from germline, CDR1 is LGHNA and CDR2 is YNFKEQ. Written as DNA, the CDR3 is TGTGCCAGCAGCCCACTATTCTCTGGGGCCAACGTCCTGACTTTC. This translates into CASSPLFSGANVLTF.

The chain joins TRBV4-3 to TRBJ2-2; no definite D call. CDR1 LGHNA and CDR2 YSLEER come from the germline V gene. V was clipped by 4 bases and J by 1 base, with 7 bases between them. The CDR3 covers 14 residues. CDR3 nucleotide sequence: TGCGCCAGCAGCCTCAAACAGAACACCGGGGAGCTGTTTTTT. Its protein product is CASSLKQNTGELFF.

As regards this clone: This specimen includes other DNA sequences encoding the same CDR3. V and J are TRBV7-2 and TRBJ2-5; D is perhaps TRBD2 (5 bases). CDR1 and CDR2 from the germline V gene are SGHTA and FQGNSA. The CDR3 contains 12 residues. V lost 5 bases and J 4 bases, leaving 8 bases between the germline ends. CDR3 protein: CASSLRGETQYF. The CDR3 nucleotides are TGTGCCAGCAGCCTCCGGGGAGAGACCCAGTACTTC.

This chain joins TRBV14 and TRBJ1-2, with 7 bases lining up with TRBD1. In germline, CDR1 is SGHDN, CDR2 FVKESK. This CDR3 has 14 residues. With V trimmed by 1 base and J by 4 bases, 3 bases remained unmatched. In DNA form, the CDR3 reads TGTGCCAGCAGCCAAGTCGGACAGGTCTATGGCTACACCTTC. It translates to CASSQVGQVYGYTF.

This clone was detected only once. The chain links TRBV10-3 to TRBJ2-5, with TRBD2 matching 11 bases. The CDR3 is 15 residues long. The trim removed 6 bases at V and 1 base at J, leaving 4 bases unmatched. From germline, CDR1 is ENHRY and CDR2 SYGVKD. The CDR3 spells CAISGTSGTQETQYF. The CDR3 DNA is TGTGCCATCAGCGGGACTAGCGGAACCCAAGAGACCCAGTACTTC.

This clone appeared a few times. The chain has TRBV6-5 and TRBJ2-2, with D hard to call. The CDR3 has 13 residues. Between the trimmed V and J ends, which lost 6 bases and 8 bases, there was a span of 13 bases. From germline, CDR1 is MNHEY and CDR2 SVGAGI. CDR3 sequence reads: CASSSVLRGELFF. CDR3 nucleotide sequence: TGTGCCAGCAGCTCGGTCCTCCGGGGGGAGCTGTTTTTT.

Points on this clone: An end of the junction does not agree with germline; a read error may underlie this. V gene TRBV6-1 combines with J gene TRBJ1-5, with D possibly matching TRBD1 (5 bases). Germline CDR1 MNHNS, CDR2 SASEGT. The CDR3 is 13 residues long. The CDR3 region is CASCDRSYQPQHF. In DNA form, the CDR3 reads TGTGCCAGCTGTGACAGATCCTATCAGCCCCAGCATTTT.

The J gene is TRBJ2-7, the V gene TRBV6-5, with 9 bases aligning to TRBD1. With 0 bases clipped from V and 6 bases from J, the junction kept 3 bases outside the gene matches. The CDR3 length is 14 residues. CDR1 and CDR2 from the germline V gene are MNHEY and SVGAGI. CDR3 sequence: CASSYSDRGGEQYF. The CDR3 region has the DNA TGTGCCAGCAGTTACTCGGACAGGGGAGGCGAGCAGTACTTC.

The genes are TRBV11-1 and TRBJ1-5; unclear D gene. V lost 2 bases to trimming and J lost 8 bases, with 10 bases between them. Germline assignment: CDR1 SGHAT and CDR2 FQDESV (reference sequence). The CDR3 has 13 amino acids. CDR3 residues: CASSLNGGKPQHF. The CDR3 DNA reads TGTGCCAGCAGCTTAAATGGAGGAAAGCCCCAGCATTTT.